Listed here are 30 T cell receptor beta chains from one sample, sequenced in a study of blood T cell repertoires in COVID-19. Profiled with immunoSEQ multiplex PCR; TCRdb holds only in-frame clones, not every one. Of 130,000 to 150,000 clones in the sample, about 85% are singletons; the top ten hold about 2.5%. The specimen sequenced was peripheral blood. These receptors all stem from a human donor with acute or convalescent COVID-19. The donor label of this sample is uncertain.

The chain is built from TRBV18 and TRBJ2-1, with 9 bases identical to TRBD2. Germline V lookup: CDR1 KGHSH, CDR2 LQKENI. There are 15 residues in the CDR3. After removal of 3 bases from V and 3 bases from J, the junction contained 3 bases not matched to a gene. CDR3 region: CASSPSGGSYNEQFF. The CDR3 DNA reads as TGTGCCAGCTCACCTAGCGGGGGTAGCTACAATGAGCAGTTCTTC. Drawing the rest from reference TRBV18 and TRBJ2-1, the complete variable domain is NAGVMQNPRHLVRRRGQEARLRCSPMKGHSHVYWYRQLPEEGLKFMVYLQKENIIDESGMPKERFSAEFPKEGPSILRIQQVVRGDSAAYFCASSPSGGSYNEQFFGPGTRLTVL.

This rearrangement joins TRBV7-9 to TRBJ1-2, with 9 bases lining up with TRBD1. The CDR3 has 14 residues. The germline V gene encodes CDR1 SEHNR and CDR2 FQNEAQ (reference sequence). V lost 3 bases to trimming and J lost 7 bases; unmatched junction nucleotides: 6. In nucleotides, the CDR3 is TGTGCCAGCAGCTTGGCACAGGGGGCGGGTGGCTACACCTTC. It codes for CASSLAQGAGGYTF.

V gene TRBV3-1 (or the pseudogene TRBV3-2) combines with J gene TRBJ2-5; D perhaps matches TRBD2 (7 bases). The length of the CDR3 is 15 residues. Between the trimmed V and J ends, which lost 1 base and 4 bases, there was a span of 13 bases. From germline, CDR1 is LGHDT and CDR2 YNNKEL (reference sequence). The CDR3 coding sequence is TGTGCCAGCAGCCAAGGGGAGGGGGGCTTAGAGACCCAGTACTTC. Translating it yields CASSQGEGGLETQYF.

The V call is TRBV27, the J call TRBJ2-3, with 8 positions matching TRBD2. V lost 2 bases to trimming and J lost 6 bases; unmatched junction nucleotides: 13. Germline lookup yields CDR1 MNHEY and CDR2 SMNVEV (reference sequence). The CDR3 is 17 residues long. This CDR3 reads CASSLRTGTRLSDTQYF. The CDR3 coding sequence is TGTGCCAGCAGTTTAAGGACCGGGACTAGACTCTCGGATACGCAGTATTTT.

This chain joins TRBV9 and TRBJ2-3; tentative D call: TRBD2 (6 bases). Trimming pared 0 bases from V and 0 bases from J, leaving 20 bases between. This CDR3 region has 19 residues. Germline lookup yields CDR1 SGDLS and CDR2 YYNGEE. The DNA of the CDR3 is TGTGCCAGCAGCGTAGGAAGTTCGGCGGGACCCCTAAGCACAGATACGCAGTATTTT. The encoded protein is CASSVGSSAGPLSTDTQYF.

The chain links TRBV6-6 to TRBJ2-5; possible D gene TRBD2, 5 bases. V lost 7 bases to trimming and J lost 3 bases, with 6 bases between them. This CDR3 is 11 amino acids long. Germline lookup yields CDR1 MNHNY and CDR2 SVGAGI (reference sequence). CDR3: CASKGEETQYF. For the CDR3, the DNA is TGTGCCAGCAAGGGAGAAGAGACCCAGTACTTC.

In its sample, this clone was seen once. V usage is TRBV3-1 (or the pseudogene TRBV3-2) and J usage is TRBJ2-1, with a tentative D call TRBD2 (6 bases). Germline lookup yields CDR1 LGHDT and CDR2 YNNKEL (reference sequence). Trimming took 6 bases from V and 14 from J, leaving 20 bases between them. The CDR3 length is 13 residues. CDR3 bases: TGTGCCAGCAGTTACGAGGGGAGGTCCGTCGAGTTCTTC. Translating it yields CASSYEGRSVEFF.

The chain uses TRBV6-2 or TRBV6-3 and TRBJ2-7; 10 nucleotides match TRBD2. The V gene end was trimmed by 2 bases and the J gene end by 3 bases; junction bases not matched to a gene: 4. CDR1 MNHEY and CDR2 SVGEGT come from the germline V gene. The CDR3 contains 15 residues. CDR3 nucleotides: TGTGCCAGCAGTTACCGGACTAGCGGAATCTACGAGCAGTACGTC. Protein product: CASSYRTSGIYEQYV.

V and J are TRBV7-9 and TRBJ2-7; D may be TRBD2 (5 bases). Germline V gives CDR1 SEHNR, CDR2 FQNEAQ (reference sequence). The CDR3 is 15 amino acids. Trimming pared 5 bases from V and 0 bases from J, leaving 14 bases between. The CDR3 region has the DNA TGTGCCAGCAGCCCAAGACGGGAAAACTCCTACGAGCAGTACTTC. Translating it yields CASSPRRENSYEQYF. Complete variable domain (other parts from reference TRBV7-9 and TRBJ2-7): DTGVSQNPRHKITKRGQNVTFRCDPISEHNRLYWYRQTLGQGPEFLTYFQNEAQLEKSRLLSDRFSAERPKGSFSTLEIQRTEQGDSAMYLCASSPRRENSYEQYFGPGTRLTVT.

The CDR3 loop reads CASSRGAGGNQPQHF. The CDR3 DNA is TGCGCCAGCAGCCGGGGGGCAGGGGGCAATCAGCCCCAGCATTTT. The chain links TRBV5-1 to TRBJ1-5, with D possibly being TRBD1 (6 bases). CDR1 is SGHRS, CDR2 YFSETQ, per germline. V lost 4 bases to trimming and J lost 2 bases, with 13 bases between them. The CDR3 has 15 residues. Full variable domain (outside the CDR3, taken from reference TRBV5-1 and TRBJ1-5): KAGVTQTPRYLIKTRGQQVTLSCSPISGHRSVSWYQQTPGQGLQFLFEYFSETQRNKGNFPGRFSGRQFSNSRSEMNVSTLELGDSALYLCASSRGAGGNQPQHFGDGTRLSIL.

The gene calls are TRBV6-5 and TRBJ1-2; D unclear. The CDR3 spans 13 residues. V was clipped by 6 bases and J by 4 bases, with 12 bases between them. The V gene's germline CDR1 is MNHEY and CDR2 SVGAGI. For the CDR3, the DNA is TGTGCCAGCAGCAACAGAAACAGCTATGGCTACACCTTC. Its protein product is CASSNRNSYGYTF.

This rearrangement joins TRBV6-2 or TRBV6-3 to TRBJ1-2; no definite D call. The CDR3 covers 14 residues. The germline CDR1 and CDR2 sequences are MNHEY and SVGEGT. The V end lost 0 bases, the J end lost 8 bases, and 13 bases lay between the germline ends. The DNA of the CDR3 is TGTGCCAGCAGTTACTCAGGGTGGACTTTGGGCTACACCTTC. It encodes CASSYSGWTLGYTF.

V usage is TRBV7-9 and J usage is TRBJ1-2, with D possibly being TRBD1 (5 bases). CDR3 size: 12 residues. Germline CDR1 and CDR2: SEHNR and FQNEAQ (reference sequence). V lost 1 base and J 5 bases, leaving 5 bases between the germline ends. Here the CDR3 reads CASSLEGYGYTF. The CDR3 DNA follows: TGTGCCAGCAGCTTAGAGGGGTATGGCTACACCTTC. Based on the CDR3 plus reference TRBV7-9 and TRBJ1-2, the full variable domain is DTGVSQNPRHKITKRGQNVTFRCDPISEHNRLYWYRQTLGQGPEFLTYFQNEAQLEKSRLLSDRFSAERPKGSFSTLEIQRTEQGDSAMYLCASSLEGYGYTFGSGTRLTVV.

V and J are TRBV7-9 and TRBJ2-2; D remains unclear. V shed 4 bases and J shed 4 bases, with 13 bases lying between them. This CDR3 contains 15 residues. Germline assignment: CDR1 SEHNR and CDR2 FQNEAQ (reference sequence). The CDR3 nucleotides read TGTGCCAGCAGCTCCGTTTTGGCTAGCACCGGGGAGCTGTTTTTT. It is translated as CASSSVLASTGELFF.

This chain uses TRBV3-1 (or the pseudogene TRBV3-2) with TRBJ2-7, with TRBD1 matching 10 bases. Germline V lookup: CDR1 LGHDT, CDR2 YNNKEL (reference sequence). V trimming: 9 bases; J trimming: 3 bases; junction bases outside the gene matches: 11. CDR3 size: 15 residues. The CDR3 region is CARTLRRDRGYEQYV. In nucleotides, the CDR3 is TGTGCCAGAACCCTTCGCCGGGACAGGGGCTACGAGCAGTACGTC.

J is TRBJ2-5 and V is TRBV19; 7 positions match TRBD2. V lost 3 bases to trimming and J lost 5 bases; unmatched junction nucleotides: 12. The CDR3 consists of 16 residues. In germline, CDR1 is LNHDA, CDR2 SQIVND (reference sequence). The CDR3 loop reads CASSIWSSGGRETQYF. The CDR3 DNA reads TGTGCCAGTAGTATTTGGTCTAGCGGTGGTAGGGAGACCCAGTACTTC. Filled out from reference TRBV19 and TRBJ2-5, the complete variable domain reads DGGITQSPKYLFRKEGQNVTLSCEQNLNHDAMYWYRQDPGQGLRLIYYSQIVNDFQKGDIAEGYSVSREKKESFPLTVTSAQKNPTAFYLCASSIWSSGGRETQYFGPGTRLLVL.

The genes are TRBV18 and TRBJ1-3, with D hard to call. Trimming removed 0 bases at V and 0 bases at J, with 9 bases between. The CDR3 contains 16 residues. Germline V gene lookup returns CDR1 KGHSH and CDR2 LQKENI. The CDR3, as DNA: TGTGCCAGCTCACCACCGGGCACATCCTCTGGAAACACCATATATTTT. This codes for CASSPPGTSSGNTIYF.

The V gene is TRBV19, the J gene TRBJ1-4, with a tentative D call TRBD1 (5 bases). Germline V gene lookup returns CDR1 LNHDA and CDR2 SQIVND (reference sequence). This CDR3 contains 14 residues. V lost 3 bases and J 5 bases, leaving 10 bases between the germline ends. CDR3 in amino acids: CASSMGDSNEKLFF. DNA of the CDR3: TGTGCCAGTAGTATGGGCGACAGCAATGAAAAACTGTTTTTT.

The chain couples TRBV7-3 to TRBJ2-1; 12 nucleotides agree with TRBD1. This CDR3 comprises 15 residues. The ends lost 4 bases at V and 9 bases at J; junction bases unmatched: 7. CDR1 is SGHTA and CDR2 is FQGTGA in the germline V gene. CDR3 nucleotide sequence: TGTGCCAGCAGCTCCGGGACAGGGGGCTTCGGTGAGCAGTTCTTC. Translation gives CASSSGTGGFGEQFF.

The CDR3 sequence is CASTVGRTAQYF. CDR3 nucleotides: TGTGCCAGCACCGTCGGGAGGACGGCCCAGTACTTC. This chain joins TRBV2 and TRBJ2-5, with 7 bases matching TRBD2. The V gene's germline CDR1 is SNHLY and CDR2 FYNNEI. The CDR3 totals 12 residues. V lost 7 bases to trimming and J lost 9 bases; unmatched junction nucleotides: 8.

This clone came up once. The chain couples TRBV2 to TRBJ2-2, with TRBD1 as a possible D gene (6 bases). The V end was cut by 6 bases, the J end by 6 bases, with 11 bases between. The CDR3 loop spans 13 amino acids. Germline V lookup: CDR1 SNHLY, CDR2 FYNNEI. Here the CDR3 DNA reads TGTGCCAGCAGGGGGGACATATCCGGGGAGCTGTTTTTT. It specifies CASRGDISGELFF.

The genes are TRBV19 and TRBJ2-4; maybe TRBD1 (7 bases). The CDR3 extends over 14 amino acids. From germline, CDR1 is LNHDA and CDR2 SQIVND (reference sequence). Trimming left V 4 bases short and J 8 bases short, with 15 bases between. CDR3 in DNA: TGTGCCAGTAGTAACGACAGGGAGGAGGACATTCAGTACTTC. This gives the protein CASSNDREEDIQYF.

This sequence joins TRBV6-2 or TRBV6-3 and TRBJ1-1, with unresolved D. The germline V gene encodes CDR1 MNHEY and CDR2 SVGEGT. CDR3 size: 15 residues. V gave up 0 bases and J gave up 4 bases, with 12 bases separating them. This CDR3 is CASSYSEDSGTEAFF. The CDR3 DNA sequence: TGTGCCAGCAGTTACTCTGAGGATTCGGGCACTGAAGCTTTCTTT.

For the CDR3, the DNA is TGTGCCAGCAGCCCAGGCCCCCTTGTCGAGCAGTACGTC. Its translation: CASSPGPLVEQYV. The gene calls are TRBV7-2 and TRBJ2-7; no definite D call. Germline CDR1 and CDR2: SGHTA and FQGNSA. The CDR3 length is 13 residues. Deletions cut 5 bases from V and 6 bases from J, with 14 bases between.

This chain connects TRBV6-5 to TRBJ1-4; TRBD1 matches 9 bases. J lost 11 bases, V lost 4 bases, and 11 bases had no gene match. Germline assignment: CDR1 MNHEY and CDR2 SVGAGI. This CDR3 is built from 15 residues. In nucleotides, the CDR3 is TGTGCCAGCAGTTCCAATACAGGGGGCGCAAACAAACTGTTTTTT. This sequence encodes CASSSNTGGANKLFF.

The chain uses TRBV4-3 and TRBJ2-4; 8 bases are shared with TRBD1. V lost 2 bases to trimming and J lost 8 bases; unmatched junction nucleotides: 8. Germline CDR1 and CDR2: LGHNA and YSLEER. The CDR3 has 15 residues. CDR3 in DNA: TGCGCCAGCAGCCAAAAAGGCGGACAGGGAGACATTCAGTACTTC. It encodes CASSQKGGQGDIQYF.

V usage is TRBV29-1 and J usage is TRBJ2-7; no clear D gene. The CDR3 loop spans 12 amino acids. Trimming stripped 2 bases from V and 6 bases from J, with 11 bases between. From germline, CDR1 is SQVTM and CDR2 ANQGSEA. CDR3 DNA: TGCAGCGTTGAATCCCCCCAGGCCGAGCAGTACTTC. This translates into CSVESPQAEQYF.

Here the CDR3 DNA reads TGTGCCAGCAGCCCCGAGTCAATGACTGAAGCTTTCTTT. It yields the protein CASSPESMTEAFF. The rearrangement joins TRBV6-5 to TRBJ1-1; no reliable D call. The CDR3 runs 13 residues. Germline-derived CDR1 and CDR2 are MNHEY and SVGAGI. V was cut by 6 bases and J by 5 bases, with 13 bases left in between.

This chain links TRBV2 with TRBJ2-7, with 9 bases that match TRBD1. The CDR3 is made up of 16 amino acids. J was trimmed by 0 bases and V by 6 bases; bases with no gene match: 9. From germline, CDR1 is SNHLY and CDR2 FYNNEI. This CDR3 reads CASRIPGQGLSYEQYF. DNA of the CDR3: TGTGCCAGCAGGATCCCGGGACAGGGACTCTCCTACGAGCAGTACTTC.

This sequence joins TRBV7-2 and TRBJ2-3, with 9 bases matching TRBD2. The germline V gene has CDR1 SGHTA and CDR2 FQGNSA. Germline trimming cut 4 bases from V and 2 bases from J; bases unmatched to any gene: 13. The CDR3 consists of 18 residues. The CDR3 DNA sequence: TGTGCCAGCAGCTCCGACCCGGGGCTAGCGGGGCCCACAGATACGCAGTATTTT. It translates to CASSSDPGLAGPTDTQYF. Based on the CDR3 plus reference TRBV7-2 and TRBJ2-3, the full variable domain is GAGVSQSPSNKVTEKGKDVELRCDPISGHTALYWYRQSLGQGLEFLIYFQGNSAPDKSGLPSDRFSAERTGGSVSTLTIQRTQQEDSAVYLCASSSDPGLAGPTDTQYFGPGTRLTVL.